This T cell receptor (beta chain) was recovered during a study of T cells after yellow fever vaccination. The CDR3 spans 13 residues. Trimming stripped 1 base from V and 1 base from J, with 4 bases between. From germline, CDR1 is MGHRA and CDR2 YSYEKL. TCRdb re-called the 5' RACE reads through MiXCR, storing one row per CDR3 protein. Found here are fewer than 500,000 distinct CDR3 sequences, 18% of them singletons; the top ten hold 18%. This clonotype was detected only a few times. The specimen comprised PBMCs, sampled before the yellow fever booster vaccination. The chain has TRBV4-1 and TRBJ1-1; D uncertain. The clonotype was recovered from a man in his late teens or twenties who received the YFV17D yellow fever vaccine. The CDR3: CASSQVSNTEAFF. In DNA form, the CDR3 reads TGCGCCAGCAGCCAAGTGTCGAACACTGAAGCTTTCTTT.